Shown below are 27 T cell receptor beta chains from a single sample sequenced in a study of blood T cell repertoires in COVID-19. Sequencing was performed with immunoSEQ multiplex PCR; in TCRdb, only in-frame clones are kept and a portion is missing. The table lists some 130,000 clones, roughly 85% of them singletons. The source material was peripheral blood. The receptors were gathered from a man aged 55 to 70 with acute or convalescent COVID-19.

V gene TRBV24-1 combines with J gene TRBJ2-7; 7 bases are a match to TRBD2. V gave up 4 bases and J gave up 9 bases; unmatched junction bases: 8. The CDR3 sequence is 13 residues long. Germline assignment: CDR1 KGHDR and CDR2 SFDVKD. The CDR3 DNA reads TGTGCCACCAGTGACCCGAGCGGGACTGGGCAGTACTTC. Encoded protein: CATSDPSGTGQYF.

The V gene is TRBV19, the J gene TRBJ2-1; TRBD2 matches at 13 bases. Germline values: CDR1 LNHDA, CDR2 SQIVND (reference sequence). This CDR3 comprises 15 residues. Unmatched junction bases numbered 4, after V lost 3 bases and J lost 8 bases. The CDR3 loop is CASSIGLAGEDEQFF. As DNA, the CDR3 is TGTGCCAGTAGTATCGGACTAGCGGGAGAGGATGAGCAGTTCTTC.

The chain has TRBV7-3 and TRBJ1-3, with TRBD1 matching 8 bases. V dropped 5 bases and J dropped 3; count of bases not matched to a gene: 6. Germline V gene data show CDR1 as SGHTA and CDR2 as FQGTGA. The CDR3 runs 15 residues. The CDR3 loop is CASSLGTGFGNTIYF. CDR3 nucleotide sequence: TGTGCCAGCAGCCTCGGGACAGGTTTTGGAAACACCATATATTTT.

CDR3 region: CASSLASTGGDSPLHF. The DNA of the CDR3 is TGTGCCAGCAGTTTAGCTTCGACAGGAGGAGATTCACCCCTCCACTTT. The chain carries TRBV28 and TRBJ1-6; D perhaps matches TRBD1 (6 bases). Trimming removed 2 bases at V and 8 bases at J, with 16 bases between. CDR1 is MDHEN and CDR2 is SYDVKM in the germline V gene. The CDR3 has 16 amino acids.

This chain connects TRBV6-5 to TRBJ2-3, with D maybe TRBD1 (6 bases). Trimming removed 7 bases at V and 4 bases at J, with 12 bases between. The CDR3 has 13 residues. In germline, CDR1 is MNHEY, CDR2 SVGAGI. As DNA, the CDR3 is TGTGCCAGCACACGCCCAGGGGCAGATACGCAGTATTTT. It specifies CASTRPGADTQYF.

CDR3 sequence reads: CAVRQGAGNTEAFF. For the CDR3, the DNA is TGTGCCGTCCGACAGGGGGCCGGGAACACTGAAGCTTTCTTT. The chain carries TRBV10-3 and TRBJ1-1, with 10 bases identical to TRBD1. Germline assignment: CDR1 ENHRY and CDR2 SYGVKD. CDR3 size: 14 residues. The J segment lost 1 base and the V segment lost 11 bases, leaving 7 bases of the junction unmatched.

This clone was seen many times. The chain links TRBV5-6 to TRBJ1-4; D gene unclear. Trimming left V 6 bases short and J 0 bases short, with 9 bases between. Germline loops: CDR1 SGHDT, CDR2 YYEEEE. CDR3 length equals 14 residues. DNA of the CDR3: TGTGCCAGCACCCAAATTGCAACTAATGAAAAACTGTTTTTT. It codes for CASTQIATNEKLFF.

V usage is TRBV7-2 and J usage is TRBJ2-2; 7 bases map to TRBD1. The CDR3 has 13 amino acids. The germline V gene has CDR1 SGHTA and CDR2 FQGNSA. The trim removed 7 bases at V and 8 bases at J, leaving 7 bases unmatched. The CDR3 bases are TGTGCCAGCACCCCAGGGGGACCGGGGGAGCTGTTTTTT. It is translated as CASTPGGPGELFF.

Concerning this clone: This CDR3 is also generated by other DNA sequences in the sample. The V call is TRBV27, the J call TRBJ1-5; no clear D. The V gene lost 3 bases and the J gene lost 4 bases, with 7 bases spanning the gap. The CDR3 has 13 amino acids. The germline gives CDR1 MNHEY, CDR2 SMNVEV (reference sequence). The CDR3 bases are TGTGCCAGCAGTTTCGGAGGGAATCAGCCCCAGCATTTT. Its protein product is CASSFGGNQPQHF.

This clone was counted between two and nine times. The chain is built from TRBV7-2 and TRBJ2-1; 12 nucleotides align to TRBD2. There are 15 residues in the CDR3. J gave up 7 bases and V 4 bases, and 5 bases lay outside the gene matches. Germline CDR1 reads SGHTA; CDR2 reads FQGNSA. The CDR3 DNA follows: TGTGCCAGCAGCTCCGGACTAGCGGGGTCTAATGAGCAGTTCTTC. Residues: CASSSGLAGSNEQFF.

This clone has a single count. The V gene is TRBV28, the J gene TRBJ1-5; TRBD1 agrees at 7 bases. Trimming cost V 3 bases and J 6 bases; bases outside gene matches: 8. Germline V CDR1 and CDR2: MDHEN, SYDVKM. The CDR3 covers 15 residues. CDR3 sequence (DNA): TGTGCCAGCAGTTTCCCCGACAGGGCGGGTCAGCCCCAGCATTTT. Its translation is CASSFPDRAGQPQHF. Looking up the rest from reference TRBV28 and TRBJ1-5 gives the full variable domain: DVKVTQSSRYLVKRTGEKVFLECVQDMDHENMFWYRQDPGLGLRLIYFSYDVKMKEKGDIPEGYSVSREKKERFSLILESASTNQTSMYLCASSFPDRAGQPQHFGDGTRLSIL.

The rearrangement links TRBV7-2 to TRBJ2-5; 8 bases map to TRBD2. The junction had 5 bases not matched to a gene; V was cut back by 5 bases and J by 0 bases. CDR3 length: 15 amino acids. Germline V gene sequence: CDR1 SGHTA, CDR2 FQGNSA. The CDR3 here is CASSNSGKYQETQYF. CDR3 bases: TGTGCCAGCAGCAATAGCGGGAAATACCAAGAGACCCAGTACTTC.

The chain couples TRBV19 to TRBJ2-3, with 9 bases identical to TRBD2. V was clipped by 6 bases and J by 0 bases; unmatched bases: 10. The CDR3 is made up of 17 amino acids. Germline V gene data show CDR1 as LNHDA and CDR2 as SQIVND (reference sequence). CDR3 in amino acids: CASSGWTSAPSTDTQYF. As DNA, the CDR3 is TGTGCCAGTAGCGGCTGGACTAGCGCACCTAGCACAGATACGCAGTATTTT. Variable domain in full (rest from reference TRBV19 and TRBJ2-3): DGGITQSPKYLFRKEGQNVTLSCEQNLNHDAMYWYRQDPGQGLRLIYYSQIVNDFQKGDIAEGYSVSREKKESFPLTVTSAQKNPTAFYLCASSGWTSAPSTDTQYFGPGTRLTVL.

In its sample, this clone was seen a few times. This chain joins TRBV9 and TRBJ2-7, with 8 bases identical to TRBD2. Trimming at V came to 0 bases and at J to 7 bases, leaving 12 bases not matched to a gene. The CDR3 loop spans 16 amino acids. Germline values: CDR1 SGDLS, CDR2 YYNGEE. The CDR3 DNA follows: TGTGCCAGCAGCGTAGCATTAGGGGGACTAGATGGGGAGCAGTACTTC. Protein sequence: CASSVALGGLDGEQYF.

The rearrangement joins TRBV21-1 to TRBJ1-6; the D call in the table, TRBD1, was not verified against the DNA. TRBV21-1 is given as a pseudogene. The CDR3 contains 15 residues. The CDR3: CASSARTGEGSPLHF. The CDR3, as DNA: TGTGCCAGCAGCGCCCGGACAGGAGAGGGTTCACCCCTCCACTTT.

This rearrangement joins TRBV7-9 to TRBJ1-2; 9 nucleotides agree with TRBD1. Germline V gives CDR1 SEHNR, CDR2 FQNEAQ (reference sequence). The trim removed 3 bases at V and 11 bases at J, leaving 13 bases unmatched. This CDR3 comprises 15 residues. The CDR3: CASSFLDRGASGYTF. DNA for the CDR3: TGTGCCAGCAGCTTCTTGGACAGGGGCGCTAGCGGTTACACCTTC. Supplemented by reference TRBV7-9 and TRBJ1-2, the full variable domain reads DTGVSQNPRHKITKRGQNVTFRCDPISEHNRLYWYRQTLGQGPEFLTYFQNEAQLEKSRLLSDRFSAERPKGSFSTLEIQRTEQGDSAMYLCASSFLDRGASGYTFGSGTRLTVV.

This clone was detected only a few times. The chain uses TRBV2 and TRBJ1-2, with 7 bases that match TRBD1. Germline CDR1 and CDR2: SNHLY and FYNNEI. This CDR3 has 15 amino acids. J gave up 8 bases and V 8 bases, and 17 bases lay outside the gene matches. The CDR3 region has the DNA TGTGCCAGCGGGGAGCACACCGACAGGGTCCGGGGCTACACCTTC. Amino acid sequence: CASGEHTDRVRGYTF.

The rearrangement links TRBV30 to TRBJ1-5, with D perhaps matching TRBD1 (6 bases). There are 12 residues in the CDR3. The V and J ends lost 5 bases and 6 bases respectively, with 11 bases between them. CDR1 and CDR2 (germline): GTSNPN, SVGIG (reference sequence). The CDR3 here is CAWGGRSQPQHF. The CDR3 DNA reads as TGTGCCTGGGGGGGGCGAAGTCAGCCCCAGCATTTT. Using reference TRBV30 and TRBJ1-5 for the parts outside the CDR3, the full variable domain is SQTIHQWPATLVQPVGSPLSLECTVEGTSNPNLYWYRQAAGRGLQLLFYSVGIGQISSEVPQNLSASRPQDRQFILSSKKLLLSDSGFYLCAWGGRSQPQHFGDGTRLSIL.

The rearrangement joins TRBV9 to TRBJ2-7, with 9 bases aligning to TRBD2. The CDR3 contains 17 residues. The germline gives CDR1 SGDLS, CDR2 YYNGEE. Trimming at V came to 3 bases and at J to 0 bases, leaving 10 bases not matched to a gene. CDR3: CASSAGLLLAGSYEQYF. In DNA, the CDR3 is TGTGCCAGCAGCGCGGGCCTCTTACTAGCGGGCTCCTACGAGCAGTACTTC.

By share, this clone counts as medium-sized. The chain joins TRBV3-1 (or the pseudogene TRBV3-2) to TRBJ1-5; possibly TRBD1 for D (6 bases). Between the trimmed V and J ends, which lost 2 bases and 0 bases, there was a span of 11 bases. CDR1 is LGHDT and CDR2 is YNNKEL in the germline V gene (reference sequence). The CDR3 length is 16 residues. The CDR3 loop reads CASSQRRGGSNQPQHF. CDR3 coding DNA: TGTGCCAGCAGCCAAAGAAGGGGGGGTAGCAATCAGCCCCAGCATTTT.

This rearrangement joins TRBV19 to TRBJ2-1, with 8 nucleotides matching TRBD2. This CDR3 region has 16 residues. The V segment lost 5 bases and the J segment 0 bases; nucleotides outside the gene matches: 6. The germline CDR1 and CDR2 sequences are LNHDA and SQIVND (reference sequence). CDR3 region: CASSASGPSSYNEQFF. The CDR3 DNA is TGTGCCAGTAGTGCTAGCGGGCCTTCCTCCTACAATGAGCAGTTCTTC.

The chain is built from TRBV5-1 and TRBJ2-2, with D unclear. The CDR3 is 14 amino acids. With 3 bases removed from V and 3 bases from J, the gap between germline ends came to 9 bases. CDR1 and CDR2 from the germline V gene are SGHRS and YFSETQ. For the CDR3, the DNA is TGCGCCAGCAGCTCCCTCCCCGACACCGGGGAGCTGTTTTTT. Translation gives CASSSLPDTGELFF.

The chain has TRBV2 and TRBJ1-5; 7 bases are a match to TRBD1. This CDR3 has 13 residues. Germline CDR1 is SNHLY and CDR2 is FYNNEI. The J segment lost 6 bases and the V segment lost 8 bases, leaving 7 bases of the junction unmatched. The CDR3: CASEPDRVQPQHF. DNA of the CDR3: TGTGCCAGCGAACCCGACAGGGTTCAGCCCCAGCATTTT.

CDR3 coding DNA: TGTGCCAGCAGCCCGGGCGGGGAAAAACTGTTTTTT. It specifies CASSPGGEKLFF. This rearrangement joins TRBV9 to TRBJ1-4, with D unclear. The CDR3 loop spans 12 amino acids. Germline assignment: CDR1 SGDLS and CDR2 YYNGEE. V lost 4 bases and J lost 8, with 9 bases in between.

V gene TRBV5-1 combines with J gene TRBJ2-1; D unresolved. Germline V gene data show CDR1 as SGHRS and CDR2 as YFSETQ. Between the trimmed V and J ends, which lost 0 bases and 7 bases, there was a span of 14 bases. This CDR3 is 15 amino acids long. The CDR3 loop reads CASSLDRPVVNEQFF. DNA for the CDR3: TGCGCCAGCAGCTTGGACAGACCTGTCGTAAATGAGCAGTTCTTC. The entire variable domain, with the rest obtained from reference TRBV5-1 and TRBJ2-1, is as follows: KAGVTQTPRYLIKTRGQQVTLSCSPISGHRSVSWYQQTPGQGLQFLFEYFSETQRNKGNFPGRFSGRQFSNSRSEMNVSTLELGDSALYLCASSLDRPVVNEQFFGPGTRLTVL.

The table lists this clone with a few counts. The chain employs TRBV5-1 and TRBJ2-5, with TRBD1 matching 10 bases. The V gene end was trimmed by 1 base and the J gene end by 4 bases; junction bases not matched to a gene: 7. The CDR3 is 16 residues long. Germline V gives CDR1 SGHRS, CDR2 YFSETQ. The CDR3: CASSLFGQGGIETQYF. The CDR3 DNA sequence: TGCGCCAGCAGCTTGTTCGGACAGGGGGGGATAGAGACCCAGTACTTC.

This clone was observed a single time. The rearrangement joins TRBV7-2 to TRBJ2-2; no definite D call. Trimming took off 0 bases at V and 6 bases at J, with 5 bases between the two ends. The CDR3 has 13 residues. Germline CDR1 is SGHTA and CDR2 is FQGNSA. CDR3 in DNA: TGTGCCAGCAGCTTAGCACAGCCCGGGGAGCTGTTTTTT. Its protein product is CASSLAQPGELFF.